A single T cell receptor (beta chain) is shown here with its context. The antigen is undetermined. V was clipped by 4 bases and J by 3 bases; unmatched bases: 11. This CDR3 spans 16 amino acids. Germline V gene sequence: CDR1 MDHEN, CDR2 SYDVKM. TCRdb re-called the 5' RACE reads through MiXCR, storing one row per CDR3 protein. The table has 300,000 to 400,000 distinct CDR3 sequences, 8.7% seen once. This entry is derived from a study of T cells after yellow fever vaccination. Study observations and caveats: Researchers cautioned that FACS-sorted repertoires could harbor abundant clonotypes contaminating from the bulk population.

This TCR came from a man in his late teens or twenties who received the YFV17D yellow fever vaccine. This sample comprised PBMCs, obtained on the day of the first yellow fever vaccination. The chain joins TRBV28 to TRBJ2-7; the match to TRBD2 covers 8 bases. As DNA, the CDR3 is TGTGCCAGCAGTTCCCGGGGTAGCGGGGCTGTCTACGAGCAGTACGTC. It specifies CASSSRGSGAVYEQYV.